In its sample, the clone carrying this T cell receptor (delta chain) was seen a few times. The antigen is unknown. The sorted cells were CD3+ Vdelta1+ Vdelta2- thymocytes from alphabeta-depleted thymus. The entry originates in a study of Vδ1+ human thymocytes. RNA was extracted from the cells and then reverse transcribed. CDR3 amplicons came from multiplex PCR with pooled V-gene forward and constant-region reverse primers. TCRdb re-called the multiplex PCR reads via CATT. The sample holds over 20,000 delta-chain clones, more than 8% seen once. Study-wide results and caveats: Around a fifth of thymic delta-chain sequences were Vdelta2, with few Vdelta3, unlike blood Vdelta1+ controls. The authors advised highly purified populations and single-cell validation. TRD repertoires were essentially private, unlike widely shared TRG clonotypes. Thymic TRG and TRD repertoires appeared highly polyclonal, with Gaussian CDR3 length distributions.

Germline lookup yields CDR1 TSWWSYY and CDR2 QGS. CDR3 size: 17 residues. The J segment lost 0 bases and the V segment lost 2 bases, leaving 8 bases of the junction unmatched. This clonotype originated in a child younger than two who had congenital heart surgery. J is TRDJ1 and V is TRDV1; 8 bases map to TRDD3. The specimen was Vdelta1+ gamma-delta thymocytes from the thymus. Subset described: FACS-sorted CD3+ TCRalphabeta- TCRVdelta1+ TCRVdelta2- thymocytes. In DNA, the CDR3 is TGTGCTCTTGGGGAAATCTACTTTGGGGGATACACCGATAAACTCATCTTT. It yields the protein CALGEIYFGGYTDKLIF.